The 19 T cell receptor beta chains given below trace back to one sample, sequenced in a study of CD8 T cells in Susac syndrome. RNA was extracted with the RNeasy kit, and a quantity of roughly 0.5 to 1 ug was reverse transcribed using random hexamers. One entry per CDR3 protein results from TCRdb running MiXCR on the immunoSEQ multiplex PCR reads. Of 180,000 or so distinct CDR3 sequences detected, nearly 95% appear once; the ten largest clones hold 0.093%. Material for sequencing was CD4+ T cells from PBMCs. These receptor sequences come from a human donor with multiple sclerosis.

V is TRBV9 and J is TRBJ1-5; the D gene is possibly TRBD1 (5 bases). V was shortened by 3 bases and J by 7 bases, with 14 bases between the two germline ends. CDR1 is SGDLS, CDR2 YYNGEE, per germline. This CDR3 comprises 14 residues. DNA of the CDR3: TGTGCCAGCAGCGCCAGTGACGGGGGGCAGCCCCAGCATTTT. Protein product: CASSASDGGQPQHF.

The chain recombines TRBV20-1 with TRBJ2-1, with 8 nucleotides matching TRBD2. Germline CDR1 reads DFQATT; CDR2 reads SNEGSKA (reference sequence). There are 12 residues in the CDR3. After removal of 3 bases from V and 14 bases from J, the junction contained 9 bases not matched to a gene. The CDR3 protein is CSARLAGDQEFF. The CDR3 DNA is TGCAGTGCTAGGCTAGCGGGCGATCAGGAGTTCTTC.

J is TRBJ1-1 and V is TRBV29-1; 7 bases align to TRBD1. The germline V gene encodes CDR1 SQVTM and CDR2 ANQGSEA. J gave up 4 bases and V 6 bases, and 8 bases lay outside the gene matches. The CDR3 loop spans 13 amino acids. The CDR3 here is CSVRPTGSTEAFF. In DNA, the CDR3 is TGCAGCGTGCGACCGACAGGGTCCACTGAAGCTTTCTTT.

The chain uses TRBV3-1 and TRBJ1-5; D unclear. Germline CDR1 is LGHDT and CDR2 is YNNKEL (reference sequence). V was clipped by 0 bases and J by 1 base, with 10 bases between them. CDR3 length: 16 amino acids. Written as DNA, the CDR3 is TGTGCCAGCAGCCAAGATGGCGGAGGAAGCAATCAGCCCCAGCATTTT. This sequence encodes CASSQDGGGSNQPQHF.

The chain couples TRBV7-2 to TRBJ1-2; 9 nucleotides match TRBD1. The V gene end was trimmed by 4 bases and the J gene end by 8 bases; junction bases not matched to a gene: 14. From germline, CDR1 is SGHTA and CDR2 FQGNSA. The CDR3 totals 16 residues. The CDR3, as DNA: TGTGCCAGCAGCTCGAGACAAAGAGCCGGGACAGGGGGCTACACCTTC. Translated: CASSSRQRAGTGGYTF.

The CDR3 spells CASSLGGSNYGYTF. CDR3 DNA sequence: TGTGCCAGCAGCTTAGGGGGGAGTAACTATGGCTACACCTTC. The chain has TRBV7-2 and TRBJ1-2; maybe TRBD1 (5 bases). The CDR3 is 14 residues long. V was trimmed by 1 base and J by 1 base, leaving 7 bases between them. From germline, CDR1 is SGHTA and CDR2 FQGNSA.

V usage is TRBV6-5 and J usage is TRBJ2-7; 8 bases agree with TRBD2. V lost 5 bases, J lost 3 bases, and 6 bases stayed unmatched. CDR3 size: 14 residues. CDR1 and CDR2 from the germline V gene are MNHEY and SVGAGI. In nucleotides, the CDR3 is TGTGCCAGCAGTCGGGAGGGGGTGGGCTACGAGCAGTACTTC. It is translated as CASSREGVGYEQYF.

The chain recombines TRBV20-1 with TRBJ2-5; 13 nucleotides match TRBD2. With 4 bases clipped from V and 5 bases from J, the junction kept 4 bases outside the gene matches. Per germline, CDR1 DFQATT and CDR2 SNEGSKA (reference sequence). The CDR3 loop spans 14 amino acids. The CDR3 region has the DNA TGCAGTGCTACCGAGACTAGCGGGAGGGAGACCCAGTACTTC. It yields the protein CSATETSGRETQYF.

This sequence joins TRBV18 and TRBJ2-1, with TRBD2 matching over 7 bases. Trimming cost V 6 bases and J 5 bases; bases outside gene matches: 13. Per the germline V gene, CDR1 is KGHSH and CDR2 is LQKENI. The CDR3 is made up of 16 amino acids. The CDR3 loop is CASSPLWGGRNNEQFF. The CDR3 coding sequence is TGTGCCAGCTCCCCCCTGTGGGGGGGAAGAAACAATGAGCAGTTCTTC.

Comments on this clonotype: Mismatch with germline at one junction end may stem from a read error. The V gene is TRBV5-1, the J gene TRBJ1-5, with D perhaps matching TRBD1 (5 bases). The length of the CDR3 is 16 residues. CDR1 SGHRS and CDR2 YFSETQ come from the germline V gene. In DNA form, the CDR3 reads TGCGCCAGCAGGTTGGGACCGACGGGGATCAATCAGCCCCAGCATTTT. This sequence encodes CASRLGPTGINQPQHF. Complete variable domain (other parts from reference TRBV5-1 and TRBJ1-5): KAGVTQTPRYLIKTRGQQVTLSCSPISGHRSVSWYQQTPGQGLQFLFEYFSETQRNKGNFPGRFSGRQFSNSRSEMNVSTLELGDSALYLCASRLGPTGINQPQHFGDGTRLSIL.

The V and J genes are TRBV28 and TRBJ2-7; D is perhaps TRBD1 (6 bases). This CDR3 has 14 amino acids. The germline V gene encodes CDR1 MDHEN and CDR2 SYDVKM. The V gene lost 6 bases and the J gene lost 2 bases, with 14 bases spanning the gap. The CDR3 spells CASRNIQGPYEQYF. Here the CDR3 DNA reads TGTGCCAGCAGAAATATACAGGGCCCCTACGAGCAGTACTTC.

This clonotype was recorded once. J is TRBJ2-7 and V is TRBV4-1; D is perhaps TRBD1 (6 bases). Germline loops: CDR1 MGHRA, CDR2 YSYEKL. Trimming took 2 bases from V and 5 from J, leaving 10 bases between them. The CDR3 is 13 residues long. The CDR3 protein is CASSQQGRHEQYF. CDR3 coding DNA: TGCGCCAGCAGCCAACAGGGGCGCCACGAGCAGTACTTC.

J is TRBJ1-1 and V is TRBV3-1; the match to TRBD1 covers 8 bases. This CDR3 region has 16 residues. The germline CDR1 and CDR2 sequences are LGHDT and YNNKEL (reference sequence). V shed 2 bases and J 7 bases; nucleotides not matched to a gene: 12. The CDR3 DNA sequence: TGTGCCAGCAGCCAAACAGGGGGTCGCCGTGGTGGTGAAGCTTTCTTT. It specifies CASSQTGGRRGGEAFF.

The rearrangement uses TRBV30 and TRBJ2-7; D not resolved. CDR1 GTSNPN and CDR2 SVGIG come from the germline V gene (reference sequence). The V end was cut by 2 bases, the J end by 3 bases, with 8 bases between. This CDR3 spans 12 amino acids. DNA for the CDR3: TGTGCCTGGAGTTTCTTTAACTACGAGCAGTACTTC. Protein sequence: CAWSFFNYEQYF.

The CDR3 DNA sequence: TGCAGTACTCCGGCCAGCGGGATGAAAGAGACCCAGTACTTC. Encoded protein: CSTPASGMKETQYF. The rearrangement joins TRBV20-1 to TRBJ2-5; 7 bases agree with TRBD2. Germline values: CDR1 DFQATT, CDR2 SNEGSKA (reference sequence). This CDR3 is 14 amino acids long. V dropped 8 bases and J dropped 3; count of bases not matched to a gene: 12.

The rearrangement links TRBV27 to TRBJ2-5; D assignment may be TRBD1 or TRBD2 (5 bases each). The V gene lost 0 bases and the J gene lost 7 bases, with 12 bases spanning the gap. The CDR3 contains 14 residues. Germline CDR1 reads MNHEY; CDR2 reads SMNVEV (reference sequence). This chain's CDR3 is CASSLSGVAGTQYF. The CDR3 DNA sequence: TGTGCCAGCAGTTTATCAGGGGTCGCGGGGACCCAGTACTTC.

The chain uses TRBV29-1 and TRBJ1-3, with a tentative D call TRBD1 (5 bases). V dropped 4 bases and J dropped 0 bases, with 10 bases sitting between them. Germline V gene sequence: CDR1 SQVTM, CDR2 ANQGSEA. This CDR3 contains 14 residues. CDR3 bases: TGCAGCGTTGTGCAGGGTTTCTCTGGAAACACCATATATTTT. Translated, it gives CSVVQGFSGNTIYF.

The CDR3 reads CASSEAGTGTNTF. As DNA, the CDR3 is TGTGCCAGCAGTGAAGCCGGGACAGGTACTAACACCTTC. This rearrangement joins TRBV6-5 to TRBJ1-2; 8 positions agree with TRBD1. V trimming: 5 bases; J trimming: 12 bases; junction bases outside the gene matches: 11. Germline assignment: CDR1 MNHEY and CDR2 SVGAGI. This CDR3 spans 13 amino acids.

The chain recombines TRBV3-1 with TRBJ2-5; D remains ambiguous. The CDR3 loop spans 12 amino acids. Trimming removed 0 bases at V and 5 bases at J, with 4 bases between. Germline lookup yields CDR1 LGHDT and CDR2 YNNKEL (reference sequence). The CDR3, as DNA: TGTGCCAGCAGCCAAGACATCGAGACCCAGTACTTC. Amino acids: CASSQDIETQYF.